The 18 T cell receptor beta chains given below trace back to one sample, sequenced in a study of cytomegalovirus exposure and HLA in healthy donors. It was with 60 Vbeta and 13 Jbeta primers that the PCR ran. Repertoires were generated with immunoSEQ multiplex PCR, while TCRdb's copy carries only in-frame clones and drops some. The data contain under 150,000 clones, 60% to 80% of them singletons. Sequencing input: PBMCs. Receptors were obtained from a woman aged 25 to 39 in good health and CMV-seropositive.

This sequence joins TRBV2 and TRBJ2-5, with D possibly TRBD1 on 5 matching bases. Germline V gene sequence: CDR1 SNHLY, CDR2 FYNNEI. The CDR3 length is 14 residues. V dropped 7 bases and J dropped 0 bases, with 12 bases sitting between them. DNA of the CDR3: TGTGCCAGCATGCCCAGGGTGTACCAAGAGACCCAGTACTTC. Translating gives CASMPRVYQETQYF. The variable domain in full, completed from reference TRBV2 and TRBJ2-5, reads EPEVTQTPSHQVTQMGQEVILRCVPISNHLYFYWYRQILGQKVEFLVSFYNNEISEKSEIFDDQFSVERPDGSNFTLKIRSTKLEDSAMYFCASMPRVYQETQYFGPGTRLLVL.

The CDR3 loop reads CAISESFVVGTSGTDTQYF. CDR3 DNA sequence: TGTGCCATCAGTGAATCCTTTGTCGTCGGGACTAGCGGGACAGATACGCAGTATTTT. The chain links TRBV10-3 to TRBJ2-3; 12 bases line up with TRBD2. Germline CDR1 reads ENHRY; CDR2 reads SYGVKD. The CDR3 is made up of 19 amino acids. V dropped 3 bases and J dropped 3; count of bases not matched to a gene: 13.

The chain has TRBV30 and TRBJ2-1; possible D gene TRBD2, 7 bases. The CDR3 contains 16 residues. V gave up 1 base and J gave up 4 bases, with 17 bases separating them. Germline CDR1 reads GTSNPN; CDR2 reads SVGIG (reference sequence). The CDR3: CAWSGGAGGTYNEQFF. The DNA of the CDR3 is TGTGCCTGGAGTGGGGGGGCCGGGGGGACGTACAATGAGCAGTTCTTC.

The genes are TRBV10-3 and TRBJ1-5; possible D gene TRBD1, 6 bases. The CDR3 loop spans 14 amino acids. Germline V gives CDR1 ENHRY, CDR2 SYGVKD. V dropped 3 bases and J dropped 9 bases, with 15 bases sitting between them. The DNA of the CDR3 is TGTGCCATCAGTGAATCCAGGGACATTCGGCCCCAGCATTTT. This translates into CAISESRDIRPQHF.

V and J are TRBV19 and TRBJ1-2, with 8 nucleotides matching TRBD1. Trimming cost V 7 bases and J 4 bases; bases outside gene matches: 11. The CDR3 extends over 15 amino acids. The germline gives CDR1 LNHDA, CDR2 SQIVND (reference sequence). Here the CDR3 reads CASKDPAGGAYGYTF. The CDR3 coding sequence is TGTGCCAGTAAAGACCCGGCAGGGGGCGCCTATGGCTACACCTTC.

This chain joins TRBV30 and TRBJ2-2; tentative D call: TRBD2 (6 bases). The CDR3 consists of 14 residues. Germline V gene lookup returns CDR1 GTSNPN and CDR2 SVGIG (reference sequence). Trimming shortened V by 5 bases and J by 2 bases, and 12 bases separated the two germline ends. The CDR3 DNA is TGTGCCTGGCCAACGGGACTTAACACCGGGGAGCTGTTTTTT. Its protein product is CAWPTGLNTGELFF.

This chain joins TRBV19 and TRBJ1-2; D unresolved. This CDR3 is 14 amino acids long. V gave up 5 bases and J gave up 4 bases, with 14 bases separating them. Germline V CDR1 and CDR2: LNHDA, SQIVND (reference sequence). In nucleotides, the CDR3 is TGTGCCAGTAGTCCCCAACAGAACTTCTATGGCTACACCTTC. Its translation is CASSPQQNFYGYTF. Supplemented by reference TRBV19 and TRBJ1-2, the full variable domain reads DGGITQSPKYLFRKEGQNVTLSCEQNLNHDAMYWYRQDPGQGLRLIYYSQIVNDFQKGDIAEGYSVSREKKESFPLTVTSAQKNPTAFYLCASSPQQNFYGYTFGSGTRLTVV.

The chain employs TRBV25-1 and TRBJ2-1; the match to TRBD1 covers 9 bases. The CDR3 has 15 amino acids. V dropped 6 bases and J dropped 5; count of bases not matched to a gene: 8. The V gene's germline CDR1 is MGHDK and CDR2 SYGVNS. This CDR3 is CASSSVGTGNNEQFF. CDR3 nucleotides: TGTGCCAGCAGCAGCGTCGGGACAGGGAACAATGAGCAGTTCTTC.

This clone was found once. V is TRBV7-3 and J is TRBJ1-2; 8 nucleotides agree with TRBD1. The junction had 0 bases not matched to a gene; V was cut back by 0 bases and J by 6 bases. The CDR3 totals 13 residues. Germline V gene sequence: CDR1 SGHTA, CDR2 FQGTGA. CDR3 nucleotide sequence: TGTGCCAGCAGCTTAACGACAGGGGATGGCTACACCTTC. Protein: CASSLTTGDGYTF. Full variable domain (outside the CDR3, taken from reference TRBV7-3 and TRBJ1-2): GAGVSQTPSNKVTEKGKYVELRCDPISGHTALYWYRQSLGQGPEFLIYFQGTGAADDSGLPNDRFFAVRPEGSVSTLKIQRTERGDSAVYLCASSLTTGDGYTFGSGTRLTVV.

This sequence joins TRBV11-3 and TRBJ1-3; a weak D match, TRBD1 (6 bases). The CDR3 sequence is 16 residues long. Trimming stripped 5 bases from V and 5 bases from J, with 19 bases between. In germline, CDR1 is SGHNT, CDR2 YENEEA. The CDR3 protein is CASSENTGKGRNTIYF. The CDR3 bases are TGTGCCAGCAGCGAAAATACAGGGAAGGGTCGAAACACCATATATTTT.

This clone has just a few counts. The V gene is TRBV28, the J gene TRBJ2-7; possibly TRBD2 for D (5 bases). This CDR3 is built from 14 residues. V lost 2 bases to trimming and J lost 6 bases, with 14 bases between them. Germline-derived CDR1 and CDR2 are MDHEN and SYDVKM. DNA for the CDR3: TGTGCCAGCAGTTTAGGGAGTCGGCCTGCCGAGCAGTACTTC. It is translated as CASSLGSRPAEQYF.

The chain uses TRBV6-5 and TRBJ1-4; 12 bases match TRBD1. The CDR3 extends over 16 amino acids. Losses at the gene ends were 2 bases for V and 7 bases for J; bases not matched to a gene: 5. Germline CDR1 is MNHEY and CDR2 is SVGAGI. Written as DNA, the CDR3 is TGTGCCAGCAGTTACGGGGACAGGGGGCTTGGTGAAAAACTGTTTTTT. Amino acid sequence: CASSYGDRGLGEKLFF.

This chain joins TRBV2 and TRBJ1-6, with 8 bases lining up with TRBD1. Germline CDR1 reads SNHLY; CDR2 reads FYNNEI. With V trimmed by 5 bases and J by 7 bases, 10 bases remained unmatched. The CDR3 spans 16 residues. The CDR3 reads CASSHSRTGKNSPLHF. CDR3 coding DNA: TGTGCCAGCAGTCATTCGCGGACAGGGAAGAATTCACCCCTCCACTTT.

The chain combines TRBV30 with TRBJ2-5, with 8 bases aligning to TRBD2. V lost 3 bases to trimming and J lost 6 bases; unmatched junction nucleotides: 6. In germline, CDR1 is GTSNPN, CDR2 SVGIG (reference sequence). The CDR3 is 13 amino acids. CDR3 residues: CAWSGTSWKTQYF. CDR3 DNA: TGTGCCTGGAGCGGGACTAGTTGGAAGACCCAGTACTTC.

The chain employs TRBV4-1 and TRBJ1-5; 11 bases map to TRBD1. V lost 0 bases to trimming and J lost 5 bases; unmatched junction nucleotides: 6. CDR1 is MGHRA, CDR2 YSYEKL, per germline. The CDR3 sequence is 17 residues long. CDR3 nucleotides: TGCGCCAGCAGCCAAGACGCACGGACAGGGGGCGATCAGCCCCAGCATTTT. This encodes CASSQDARTGGDQPQHF.

The chain joins TRBV19 to TRBJ1-5; D is possibly TRBD1 (6 bases). The CDR3 has 13 amino acids. Trimming took off 6 bases at V and 7 bases at J, with 13 bases between the two ends. CDR1 is LNHDA, CDR2 SQIVND, per germline (reference sequence). The CDR3 is CASRDSPGQPQHF. For the CDR3, the DNA is TGTGCCAGTAGGGACAGTCCCGGGCAGCCCCAGCATTTT.

The V and J genes are TRBV5-6 and TRBJ2-1; 10 bases map to TRBD2. J gave up 3 bases and V 4 bases, and 4 bases lay outside the gene matches. This CDR3 comprises 15 residues. Germline V gives CDR1 SGHDT, CDR2 YYEEEE. The CDR3 sequence is CASSGGLAYYNEQFF. CDR3 in DNA: TGTGCCAGCAGCGGGGGACTAGCGTACTACAATGAGCAGTTCTTC.

The chain couples TRBV11-3 to TRBJ2-2; tentatively, D is TRBD2 (5 bases). Germline CDR1 is SGHNT and CDR2 is YENEEA. CDR3 size: 15 residues. V dropped 1 base and J dropped 6 bases, with 12 bases sitting between them. The CDR3 sequence is CASSLGRSSPGELFF. The CDR3 bases are TGTGCCAGCAGCTTAGGGAGGTCTAGCCCCGGGGAGCTGTTTTTT.